The TCR beta chain described here comes from a study of Tregs in tolerant kidney transplant recipients. The nonmyeloablative bone marrow transplants came from related graft donors, with transient mixed chimerism. Thawed PBMCs were FACS-sorted into unstimulated CD4+CD25+CD127- regulatory T cells, CD4+CD25- non-regulatory cells, CD4 and CD8 cells. Study conclusions and caveats: Few patients were studied, so findings need validation in larger groups.

Concerning this clone itself: Its antigen is unidentified. From the germline J gene comes the end of the CDR3, since the read stops 3 residues before it.

TCRdb keeps only in-frame clones here, not all; method: immunoSEQ multiplex PCR. The sample table includes approximately 30,000 clones. The junction had 3 bases not matched to a gene; V was cut back by 3 bases and J by 2 bases. This CDR3 is built from 15 residues. Germline CDR1 is MNHNS and CDR2 is SASEGT. The TCR sequence derives from a human patient who received a combined kidney and bone marrow transplant. The graft donor may have contributed some T cells. The V gene is TRBV6-1, the J gene TRBJ2-7; 11 positions agree with TRBD2. This specimen consisted of CD4+ T cells from blood (PBMCs), obtained 24 months after the transplant. Incomplete CDR3 DNA: TGTGCCAGCAGTGAGGCACTAGCGGGAGCCTACGAG. It encodes CASSEALAGAYE. The full CDR3 is CASSEALAGAYEQYF.